One and the same sample provided the 23 T cell receptor beta chains below, sequenced in a study of T cell responses to AZD1222 COVID-19 vaccine. Generated by immunoSEQ multiplex PCR, the TCRdb table keeps only in-frame clones and is missing some. The data show over 85,000 clones, with roughly four fifths seen just once and 3.5% to 5% held by the top ten. The sample here was peripheral blood, taken on day 0 of AZD1222 vaccination. Every receptor here comes from an adult in good health.

The chain carries TRBV30 and TRBJ1-6, with a weak D call TRBD1 (6 bases). CDR1 is GTSNPN, CDR2 SVGIG, per germline (reference sequence). Trimming stripped 3 bases from V and 0 bases from J, with 15 bases between. The CDR3 contains 17 residues. CDR3 residues: CAWRDSYTSSYNSPLHF. The CDR3 nucleotides read TGTGCCTGGAGGGACAGCTACACGAGCTCCTATAATTCACCCCTCCACTTT.

The CDR3 spells CSAGTTTRTDTQYF. The CDR3 region has the DNA TGCAGCGCTGGGACTACCACGCGCACAGATACGCAGTATTTT. The chain combines TRBV29-1 with TRBJ2-3, with 7 bases that match TRBD2. The CDR3 sequence is 14 residues long. Germline V gene sequence: CDR1 SQVTM, CDR2 ANQGSEA. The V gene end was trimmed by 7 bases and the J gene end by 1 base; junction bases not matched to a gene: 8.

This chain connects TRBV24-1 to TRBJ2-3; 10 bases map to TRBD1. The CDR3 is 15 residues long. Trimming at V came to 6 bases and at J to 6 bases, leaving 8 bases not matched to a gene. CDR1 and CDR2 (germline): KGHDR, SFDVKD. The CDR3 nucleotides are TGTGCCACCAGTATAGGGACAGGGGTCGTTGATACGCAGTATTTT. Protein: CATSIGTGVVDTQYF.

The chain carries TRBV1 and TRBJ2-3; the table gives TRBD1 as D, unverified against the DNA. TRBV1 is marked as a pseudogene. CDR3 length: 14 amino acids. The CDR3 nucleotides are TGCACCAGCAGCCTATTGTCCCAGGGGGATACGCAGTATTTT. As protein: CTSSLLSQGDTQYF.

This chain connects TRBV6-2 or TRBV6-3 to TRBJ1-1; D unresolved. The CDR3 is 13 amino acids. CDR1 and CDR2 (germline): MNHEY, SVGEGT. V lost 6 bases to trimming and J lost 0 bases, with 8 bases between them. The CDR3 DNA sequence: TGTGCCAGCAGCCTAGGGATGAACACTGAAGCTTTCTTT. As protein: CASSLGMNTEAFF.

The V gene is TRBV19, the J gene TRBJ1-5; D might be TRBD1 (6 bases). This CDR3 contains 14 residues. The germline gives CDR1 LNHDA, CDR2 SQIVND (reference sequence). V was shortened by 2 bases and J by 4 bases, with 9 bases between the two germline ends. The CDR3 nucleotides read TGTGCCAGTAGTATACACAGGGATAATCAGCCCCAGCATTTT. Its protein product is CASSIHRDNQPQHF.

DNA for the CDR3: TGTGCCATCAGTGAGTCGTTTGGTACGGAGGGTTCACCCCTCCACTTT. Translated: CAISESFGTEGSPLHF. The chain is built from TRBV10-3 and TRBJ1-6; no clear D gene. The V end lost 0 bases, the J end lost 9 bases, and 15 bases lay between the germline ends. Germline V gene data show CDR1 as ENHRY and CDR2 as SYGVKD. This CDR3 contains 16 residues.

The genes are TRBV7-9 and TRBJ1-3, with 8 bases aligning to TRBD1. The CDR3 spans 15 residues. Germline V gene sequence: CDR1 SEHNR, CDR2 FQNEAQ (reference sequence). Trimming at V came to 4 bases and at J to 3 bases, leaving 5 bases not matched to a gene. In nucleotides, the CDR3 is TGTGCCAGCAGCTCGGGCAGGGGGCATGGAAACACCATATATTTT. Protein sequence: CASSSGRGHGNTIYF.

Concerning this clone: Within the sample, other DNA sequences also encode this same CDR3. V and J are TRBV18 and TRBJ1-6; 8 positions agree with TRBD1. V shed 4 bases, J shed 7 bases, and the junction held 3 bases outside the gene matches. The CDR3 runs to 14 residues. From germline, CDR1 is KGHSH and CDR2 LQKENI. The CDR3 DNA follows: TGTGCCAGCTCACAGGACAGGGCGAATTCACCCCTCCACTTT. Its translation: CASSQDRANSPLHF.

The CDR3: CASSLEYQGYGYTF. The CDR3 DNA reads TGTGCCAGCAGCTTGGAGTACCAGGGATATGGCTACACCTTC. V is TRBV5-5 and J is TRBJ1-2; a possible D gene is TRBD1 (5 bases). The germline V gene encodes CDR1 SGHKS and CDR2 YYEKEE (reference sequence). Trimming took 0 bases from V and 5 from J, leaving 11 bases between them. CDR3 length: 14 amino acids.

The gene calls are TRBV7-2 and TRBJ1-5, with TRBD1 matching over 10 bases. The CDR3 totals 18 residues. Trimming removed 5 bases from V and 3 bases from J; junction bases left unmatched: 13. Germline lookup yields CDR1 SGHTA and CDR2 FQGNSA. The CDR3 region has the DNA TGTGCCAGCAGCGGAGGACAGGGGGGAGGAATTTACAATCAGCCCCAGCATTTT. As protein: CASSGGQGGGIYNQPQHF.

The genes are TRBV19 and TRBJ1-1; 8 bases match TRBD1. V dropped 6 bases and J dropped 3; count of bases not matched to a gene: 3. The CDR3 has 13 residues. Germline V CDR1 and CDR2: LNHDA, SQIVND (reference sequence). The CDR3 region has the DNA TGTGCCAGTAGGATGGACAGGGACACTGAAGCTTTCTTT. Residues: CASRMDRDTEAFF.

The V call is TRBV28, the J call TRBJ2-3; D possibly matches TRBD1 or TRBD2 (6 bases each). Trimming left V 6 bases short and J 6 bases short, with 25 bases between. Looked up from germline, CDR1 is MDHEN and CDR2 is SYDVKM. CDR3 length equals 17 residues. The CDR3 loop is CASSGTRRQRVRDTQYF. The CDR3 bases are TGTGCCAGCAGCGGGACACGTCGCCAGCGGGTGCGGGATACGCAGTATTTT.

The V call is TRBV5-4, the J call TRBJ1-6; no definite D call. V lost 0 bases, J lost 5 bases, and 15 bases lay in between. The CDR3 is 17 residues long. Germline assignment: CDR1 SGHNT and CDR2 YYREEE (reference sequence). The CDR3 region has the DNA TGTGCCAGCAGCTTGGGTGGAGGATCCAGCCATAATTCACCCCTCCACTTT. Its translation is CASSLGGGSSHNSPLHF.

V is TRBV7-9 and J is TRBJ2-7, with TRBD1 as a possible D gene (5 bases). The CDR3 extends over 14 amino acids. Germline V lookup: CDR1 SEHNR, CDR2 FQNEAQ (reference sequence). The V end lost 2 bases, the J end lost 4 bases, and 12 bases lay between the germline ends. This chain's CDR3 is CASSLQGRVYEQYF. The CDR3 DNA is TGTGCCAGCAGCTTACAGGGTCGAGTGTACGAGCAGTACTTC.

CDR3 region: CASSLARQGSEKLFF. The CDR3 coding sequence is TGTGCCAGCAGCTTAGCGCGGCAGGGAAGTGAAAAACTGTTTTTT. The chain has TRBV7-8 and TRBJ1-4, with D perhaps matching TRBD1 (5 bases). Trimming pared 0 bases from V and 7 bases from J, leaving 12 bases between. The CDR3 extends over 15 amino acids. CDR1 is SGHVS, CDR2 FQNEAQ, per germline.

DNA for the CDR3: TGTGCCAGCAGCTACCAGCGGGGCTACGAGCAGTACTTC. It yields the protein CASSYQRGYEQYF. The chain joins TRBV11-2 to TRBJ2-7, with TRBD2 matching over 7 bases. The CDR3 totals 13 residues. Germline CDR1 is SGHAT and CDR2 is FQNNGV. The V gene end was trimmed by 4 bases and the J gene end by 3 bases; junction bases not matched to a gene: 3.

The chain combines TRBV5-8 with TRBJ1-5, with 7 bases lining up with TRBD1. CDR3 size: 15 residues. Germline-derived CDR1 and CDR2 are SGHTS and YDEGEE. Germline trimming cut 4 bases from V and 0 bases from J; bases unmatched to any gene: 4. The CDR3 protein is CASSMGQHSNQPQHF. CDR3 nucleotides: TGTGCCAGCAGCATGGGACAGCATAGCAATCAGCCCCAGCATTTT.

The CDR3 reads CASSAGTSGFLYEQYF. As DNA, the CDR3 is TGTGCCAGTAGTGCCGGGACTAGCGGGTTTCTTTACGAGCAGTACTTC. V and J are TRBV19 and TRBJ2-7; 12 bases match TRBD2. This CDR3 contains 16 residues. Germline V gene lookup returns CDR1 LNHDA and CDR2 SQIVND (reference sequence). V lost 5 bases and J lost 4; bases outside the gene matches: 9.

The chain joins TRBV20-1 to TRBJ1-1; D remains ambiguous. The CDR3 is 8 amino acids. Germline values: CDR1 DFQATT, CDR2 SNEGSKA (reference sequence). V lost 6 bases to trimming and J lost 10 bases, with 6 bases between them. The CDR3: CSAFGAFF. The CDR3 DNA reads as TGCAGTGCATTTGGAGCTTTCTTT.

The chain carries TRBV4-1 and TRBJ2-5, with 10 bases aligning to TRBD2. Germline CDR1 and CDR2: MGHRA and YSYEKL. The CDR3 is 18 residues long. J gave up 4 bases and V 1 base, and 12 bases lay outside the gene matches. CDR3 in amino acids: CASSQAPLRSGRRETQYF. In DNA form, the CDR3 reads TGCGCCAGCAGCCAAGCCCCGCTCCGTAGCGGGAGGAGAGAGACCCAGTACTTC.

This clone has a handful of counts. The chain carries TRBV28 and TRBJ1-2, with D possibly being TRBD1 (6 bases). The V gene's germline CDR1 is MDHEN and CDR2 SYDVKM. The CDR3 consists of 14 residues. Trimming shortened V by 7 bases and J by 1 base, and 13 bases separated the two germline ends. This chain's CDR3 is CASTGVGYNYGYTF. CDR3 nucleotide sequence: TGTGCCAGCACAGGGGTGGGATATAACTATGGCTACACCTTC.

This chain joins TRBV27 and TRBJ1-1; a possible D gene is TRBD1 (5 bases). Germline V gene sequence: CDR1 MNHEY, CDR2 SMNVEV (reference sequence). V shed 5 bases and J shed 1 base, with 14 bases lying between them. The CDR3 covers 15 residues. The CDR3 DNA sequence: TGTGCCAGCAGTCCCTCCATCAGGGCGAACACTGAAGCTTTCTTT. Amino acid sequence: CASSPSIRANTEAFF.